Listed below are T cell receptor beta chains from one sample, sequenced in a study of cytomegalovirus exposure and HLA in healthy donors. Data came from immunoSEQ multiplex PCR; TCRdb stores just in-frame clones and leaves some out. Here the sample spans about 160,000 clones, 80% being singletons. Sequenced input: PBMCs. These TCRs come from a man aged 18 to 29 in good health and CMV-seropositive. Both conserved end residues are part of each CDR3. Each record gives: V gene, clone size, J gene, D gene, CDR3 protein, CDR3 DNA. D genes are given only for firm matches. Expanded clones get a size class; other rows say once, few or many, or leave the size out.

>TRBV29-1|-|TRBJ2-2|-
CSVGPAENTGELFF
TGCAGCGTTGGTCCAGCGGAAAACACCGGGGAGCTGTTTTTT
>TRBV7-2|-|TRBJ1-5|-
CASSLMGRQPQHF
TGTGCCAGCAGCTTAATGGGGAGGCAGCCCCAGCATTTT
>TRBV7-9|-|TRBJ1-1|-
CASSIQGSTEAFF
TGTGCCAGCAGCATACAGGGATCCACTGAAGCTTTCTTT
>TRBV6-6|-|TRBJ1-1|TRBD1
CASSRDRGHDEAFF
TGTGCCAGCAGTCGGGACAGGGGGCACGATGAAGCTTTCTTT
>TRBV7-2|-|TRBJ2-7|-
CASSLVGGWGGQYEQYF
TGTGCCAGCAGCTTAGTAGGGGGTTGGGGGGGGCAATACGAGCAGTACTTC
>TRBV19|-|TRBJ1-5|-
CASMGRKEAQPQHF
TGTGCCAGTATGGGCAGAAAGGAGGCTCAGCCCCAGCATTTT
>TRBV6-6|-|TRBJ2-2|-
CASSSNTGELFF
TGTGCCAGCAGTTCTAACACCGGGGAGCTGTTTTTT
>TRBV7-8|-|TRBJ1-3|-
CASSYTPGGNTIYF
TGTGCCAGCAGCTATACCCCAGGAGGAAACACCATATATTTT
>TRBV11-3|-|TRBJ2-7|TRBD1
CASSSGTGDFQYF
TGTGCCAGCAGCTCCGGGACAGGGGATTTCCAGTACTTC
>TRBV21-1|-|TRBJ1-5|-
CASSNQQGEVVQPQHF
TGTGCCAGCAGCAACCAACAGGGGGAGGTTGTTCAGCCCCAGCATTTT
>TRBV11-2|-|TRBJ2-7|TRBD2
CASSLTSGLSHEQYF
TGTGCCAGCAGCTTAACGTCGGGACTATCCCACGAGCAGTACTTC
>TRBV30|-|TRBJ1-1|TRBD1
CAWSVQGRNTEAFF
TGTGCCTGGAGTGTACAGGGGAGGAACACTGAAGCTTTCTTT
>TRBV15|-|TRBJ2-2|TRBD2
CATSRGREGYTGELFF
TGTGCCACCAGCAGAGGAAGGGAGGGGTACACCGGGGAGCTGTTTTTT
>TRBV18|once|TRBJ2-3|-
CASSLSERTDTQYF
TGTGCCAGCTCCCTCTCGGAGCGCACAGATACGCAGTATTTT
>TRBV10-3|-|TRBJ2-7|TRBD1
CAISDSDRAYEQYF
TGTGCCATCAGTGACTCTGACAGGGCCTACGAGCAGTACTTC
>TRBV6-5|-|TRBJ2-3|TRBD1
CASSIGQGTDTQYF
TGTGCCAGCAGTATCGGACAGGGCACAGATACGCAGTATTTT
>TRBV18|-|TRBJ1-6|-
CASSPPGTGRSPLHF
TGTGCCAGCTCACCACCGGGTACAGGGCGGTCACCCCTCCACTTT
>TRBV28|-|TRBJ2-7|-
CASSPAGSHWYF
TGTGCCAGCTCTCCGGCAGGGTCTCACTGGTACTTC
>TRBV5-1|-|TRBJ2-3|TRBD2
CASSYYSGSADTQYF
TGCGCCAGCAGTTACTATAGCGGGAGCGCAGATACGCAGTATTTT
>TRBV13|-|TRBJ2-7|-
CASSFRGTYEQYF
TGTGCCAGCAGCTTCAGGGGCACCTACGAGCAGTACTTC
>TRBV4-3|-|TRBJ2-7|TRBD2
CASSQSLAGLNEQYF
TGCGCCAGCAGCCAGTCGCTAGCGGGATTAAACGAGCAGTACTTC
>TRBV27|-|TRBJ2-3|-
CASITPGSPDTQYF
TGTGCCAGCATCACTCCAGGTTCACCAGATACGCAGTATTTT
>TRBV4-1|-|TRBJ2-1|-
CASSLIGGQRNEQFF
TGCGCCAGCAGCCTAATAGGAGGGCAGCGCAATGAGCAGTTCTTC
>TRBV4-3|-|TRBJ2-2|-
CASSRGGGELFF
TGCGCCAGCAGCCGAGGGGGCGGGGAGCTGTTTTTT
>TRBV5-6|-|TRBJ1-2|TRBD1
CASSEARQGNYGYTF
TGTGCCAGCAGCGAAGCAAGACAGGGTAACTATGGCTACACCTTC
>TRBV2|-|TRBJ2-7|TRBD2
CASSESPGGSYEQYF
TGTGCCAGCAGTGAATCTCCGGGGGGATCCTACGAGCAGTACTTC
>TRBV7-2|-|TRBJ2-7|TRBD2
CASSQAGEIQYF
TGTGCCAGCAGCCAAGCGGGAGAGATTCAGTACTTC
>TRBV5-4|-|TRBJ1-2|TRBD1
CASSPGQLNYGYTF
TGTGCCAGCAGCCCGGGACAGCTAAACTATGGCTACACCTTC
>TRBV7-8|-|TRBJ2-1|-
CASSREYSGGQSYNEQFF
TGTGCCAGCAGCCGTGAATATAGTGGGGGCCAATCCTACAATGAGCAGTTCTTC
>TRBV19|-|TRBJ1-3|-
CASSIFWRPHSGNTIYF
TGTGCCAGTAGTATTTTTTGGCGGCCCCACTCTGGAAACACCATATATTTT
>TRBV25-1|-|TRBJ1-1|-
CASSEYGGDTEAFF
TGTGCCAGCAGTGAATACGGGGGGGACACTGAAGCTTTCTTT
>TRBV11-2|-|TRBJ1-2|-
CASSYFREGGYTF
TGTGCCAGCAGCTACTTCCGGGAAGGAGGCTACACCTTC
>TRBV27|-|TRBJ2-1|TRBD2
CASSFHVVGGTSLLF
TGTGCCAGCAGTTTCCATGTGGTGGGGGGGACGAGTCTTCTCTTC
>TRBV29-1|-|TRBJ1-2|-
CSVDRGRDGYTF
TGCAGCGTTGACAGGGGTCGGGATGGCTACACCTTC
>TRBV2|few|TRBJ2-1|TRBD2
CASSRKWGGNYNEQFF
TGTGCCAGCAGTAGGAAGTGGGGGGGAAATTACAATGAGCAGTTCTTC
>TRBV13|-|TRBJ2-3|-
CASSSLRGWGGRDTQYF
TGTGCCAGCAGCTCCCTCCGGGGATGGGGGGGCCGAGATACGCAGTATTTT
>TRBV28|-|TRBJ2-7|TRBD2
CAGRLAGSYEQYF
TGTGCCGGTCGACTAGCGGGTTCCTACGAGCAGTACTTC
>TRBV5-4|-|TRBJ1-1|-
CASSGGGPGNTEAFF
TGTGCCAGTAGCGGGGGGGGGCCAGGGAACACTGAAGCTTTCTTT
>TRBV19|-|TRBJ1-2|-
CASAPGPYGYTF
TGTGCCAGCGCACCAGGTCCTTATGGCTACACCTTC
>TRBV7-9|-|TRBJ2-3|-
CASSLAGRLTTDTQYF
TGTGCCAGCAGCTTAGCGGGCAGATTAACCACAGATACGCAGTATTTT
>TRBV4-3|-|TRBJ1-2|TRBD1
CASSQNRGDYGYTF
TGCGCCAGCAGCCAAAACAGGGGGGACTATGGCTACACCTTC